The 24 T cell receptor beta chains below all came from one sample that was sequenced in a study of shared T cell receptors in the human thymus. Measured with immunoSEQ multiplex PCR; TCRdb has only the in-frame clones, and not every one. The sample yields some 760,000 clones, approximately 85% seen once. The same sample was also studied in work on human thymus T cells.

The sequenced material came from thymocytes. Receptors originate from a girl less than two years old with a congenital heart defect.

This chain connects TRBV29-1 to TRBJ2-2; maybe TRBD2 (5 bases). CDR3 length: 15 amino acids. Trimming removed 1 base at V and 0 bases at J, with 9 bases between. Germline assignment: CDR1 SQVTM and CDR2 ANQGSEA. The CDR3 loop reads CSVEARGSNTGELFF. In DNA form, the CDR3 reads TGCAGCGTTGAAGCCCGGGGATCGAACACCGGGGAGCTGTTTTTT.

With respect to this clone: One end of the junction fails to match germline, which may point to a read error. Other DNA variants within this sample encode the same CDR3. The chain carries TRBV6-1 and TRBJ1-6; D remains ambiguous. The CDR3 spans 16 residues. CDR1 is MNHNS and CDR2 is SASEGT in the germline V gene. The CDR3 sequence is CASSEAVGVDNSPLHF. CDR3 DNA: TGTGCCAGCAGTGAAGCGGTCGGGGTAGATAATTCACCCCTCCATTTT.

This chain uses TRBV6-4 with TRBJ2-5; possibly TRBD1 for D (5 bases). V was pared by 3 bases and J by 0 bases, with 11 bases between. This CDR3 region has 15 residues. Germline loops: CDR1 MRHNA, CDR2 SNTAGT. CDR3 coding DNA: TGTGCCAGCAGTGAAAAGGGGAACGACCAAGAGACCCAGTACTTC. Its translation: CASSEKGNDQETQYF.

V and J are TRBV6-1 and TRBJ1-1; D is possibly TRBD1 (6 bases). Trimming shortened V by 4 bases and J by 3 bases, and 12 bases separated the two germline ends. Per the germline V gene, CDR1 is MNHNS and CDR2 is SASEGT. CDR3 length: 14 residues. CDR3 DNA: TGTGCCAGCAGTGGACCAGGGGACGACACTGAAGCTTTCTTT. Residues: CASSGPGDDTEAFF.

The CDR3 protein is CASSQASQGGVMDTEAFF. The CDR3 DNA reads TGCGCCAGCAGCCAAGCCTCACAGGGGGGTGTAATGGACACTGAAGCTTTCTTT. The chain uses TRBV4-1 and TRBJ1-1, with 8 bases identical to TRBD1. V was clipped by 1 base and J by 3 bases; unmatched bases: 13. The CDR3 contains 18 residues. CDR1 is MGHRA, CDR2 YSYEKL, per germline.

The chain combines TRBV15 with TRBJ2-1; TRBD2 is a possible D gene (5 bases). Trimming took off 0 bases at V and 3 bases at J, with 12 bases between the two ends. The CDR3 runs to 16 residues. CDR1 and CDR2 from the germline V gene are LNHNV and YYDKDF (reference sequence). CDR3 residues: CATSRDFPAGYNEQFF. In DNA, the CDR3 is TGTGCCACCAGCAGAGATTTCCCGGCGGGCTACAATGAGCAGTTCTTC.

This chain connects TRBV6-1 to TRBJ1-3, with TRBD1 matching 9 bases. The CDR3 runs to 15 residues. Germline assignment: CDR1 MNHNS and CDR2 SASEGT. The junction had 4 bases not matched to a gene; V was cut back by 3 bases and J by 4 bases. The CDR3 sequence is CASSENGTGGNTIYF. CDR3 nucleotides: TGTGCCAGCAGTGAGAATGGGACAGGGGGAAACACCATATATTTT.

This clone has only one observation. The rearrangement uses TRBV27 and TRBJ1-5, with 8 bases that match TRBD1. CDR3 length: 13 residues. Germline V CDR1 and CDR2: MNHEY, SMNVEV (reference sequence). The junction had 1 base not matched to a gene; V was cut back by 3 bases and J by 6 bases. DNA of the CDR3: TGTGCCAGCAGTTTCACAGGGGGTCAGCCCCAGCATTTT. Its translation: CASSFTGGQPQHF.

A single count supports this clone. This chain's CDR3 is CASSPRARTANQNGSNQPQHF. The CDR3 bases are TGTGCCAGCAGCCCTAGGGCCCGGACAGCAAATCAAAACGGGAGCAATCAGCCCCAGCATTTT. The V gene is TRBV4-2, the J gene TRBJ1-5, with a tentative D call TRBD1 (6 bases). The ends were cut back, 4 bases at V and 1 base at J, with 29 bases in the middle. The CDR3 spans 21 residues. Germline V CDR1 and CDR2: LGHNA, YNFKEQ.

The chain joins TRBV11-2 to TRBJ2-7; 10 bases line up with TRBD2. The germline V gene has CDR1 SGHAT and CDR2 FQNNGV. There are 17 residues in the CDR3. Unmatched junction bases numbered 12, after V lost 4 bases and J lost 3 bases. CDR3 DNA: TGTGCCAGCAGCTACCCCAGCGGGGGGGCTTTGGACTACGAGCAGTACTTC. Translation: CASSYPSGGALDYEQYF.

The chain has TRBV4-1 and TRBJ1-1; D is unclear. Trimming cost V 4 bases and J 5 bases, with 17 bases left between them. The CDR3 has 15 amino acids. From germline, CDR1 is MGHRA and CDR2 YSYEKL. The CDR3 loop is CASSPVGRVVTEAFF. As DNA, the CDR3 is TGCGCCAGCAGCCCGGTCGGGCGGGTCGTAACTGAAGCTTTCTTT.

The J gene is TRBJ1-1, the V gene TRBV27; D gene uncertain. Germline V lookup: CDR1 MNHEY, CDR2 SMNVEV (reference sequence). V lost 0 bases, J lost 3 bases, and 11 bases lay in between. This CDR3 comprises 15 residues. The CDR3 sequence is CASSLSADLDTEAFF. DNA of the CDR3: TGTGCCAGCAGTTTATCCGCAGATCTCGACACTGAAGCTTTCTTT.

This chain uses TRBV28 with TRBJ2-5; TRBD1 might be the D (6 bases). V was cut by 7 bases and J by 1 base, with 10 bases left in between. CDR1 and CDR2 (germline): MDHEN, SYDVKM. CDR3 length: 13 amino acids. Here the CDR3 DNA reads TGTGCCAGCAATGAGGGGGTCCAAGAGACCCAGTACTTC. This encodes CASNEGVQETQYF.

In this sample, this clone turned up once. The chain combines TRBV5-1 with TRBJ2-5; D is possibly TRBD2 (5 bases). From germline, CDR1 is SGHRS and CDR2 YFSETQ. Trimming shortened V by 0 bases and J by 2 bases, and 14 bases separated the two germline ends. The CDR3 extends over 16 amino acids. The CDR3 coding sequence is TGCGCCAGCAGCTTGGTACTCCTAAGGGAGCAAGAGACCCAGTACTTC. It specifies CASSLVLLREQETQYF.

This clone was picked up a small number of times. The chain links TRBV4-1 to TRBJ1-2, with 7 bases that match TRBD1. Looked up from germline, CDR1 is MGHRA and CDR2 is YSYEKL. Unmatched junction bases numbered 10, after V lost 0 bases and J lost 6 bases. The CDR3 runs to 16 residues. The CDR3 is CASSQDRGQPPNGYTF. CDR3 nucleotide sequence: TGCGCCAGCAGCCAAGATAGGGGACAGCCCCCCAATGGCTACACCTTC.

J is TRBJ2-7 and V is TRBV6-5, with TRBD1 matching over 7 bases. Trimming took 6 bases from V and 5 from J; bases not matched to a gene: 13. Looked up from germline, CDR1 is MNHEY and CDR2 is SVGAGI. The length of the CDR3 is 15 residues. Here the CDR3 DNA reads TGTGCCAGCAGAGTCAGGACAGGTATTCGGGACGAGCAGTACTTC. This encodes CASRVRTGIRDEQYF.

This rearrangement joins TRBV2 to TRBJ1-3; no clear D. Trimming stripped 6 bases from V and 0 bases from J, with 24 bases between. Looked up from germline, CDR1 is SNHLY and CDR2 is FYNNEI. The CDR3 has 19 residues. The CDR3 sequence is CASSRLSSTSGNSGNTIYF. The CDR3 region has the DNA TGTGCCAGCAGCCGACTCTCCAGTACCTCTGGCAACTCTGGAAACACCATATATTTT.

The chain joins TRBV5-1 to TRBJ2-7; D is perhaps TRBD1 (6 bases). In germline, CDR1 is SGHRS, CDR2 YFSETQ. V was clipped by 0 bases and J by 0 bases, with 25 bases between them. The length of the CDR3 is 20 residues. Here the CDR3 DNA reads TGCGCCAGCAGCTTGGCCGAGGACAGTGCCCCTACCCCCGACTCCTACGAGCAGTACTTC. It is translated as CASSLAEDSAPTPDSYEQYF.

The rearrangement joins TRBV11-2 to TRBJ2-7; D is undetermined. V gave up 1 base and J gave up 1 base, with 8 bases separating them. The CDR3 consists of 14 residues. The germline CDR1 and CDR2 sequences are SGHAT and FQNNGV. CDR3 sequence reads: CASSLGLASYEQYF. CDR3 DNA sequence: TGTGCCAGCAGCTTAGGGCTGGCTTCCTACGAGCAGTACTTC.

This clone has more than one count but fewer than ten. The CDR3 reads CATAKAGVSYEQYF. The CDR3 DNA follows: TGTGCCACCGCAAAGGCAGGGGTAAGCTACGAGCAGTACTTC. The chain links TRBV10-3 to TRBJ2-7; TRBD1 might be the D (6 bases). Germline V gives CDR1 ENHRY, CDR2 SYGVKD. The CDR3 runs to 14 residues. Trimming removed 10 bases at V and 3 bases at J, with 19 bases between.

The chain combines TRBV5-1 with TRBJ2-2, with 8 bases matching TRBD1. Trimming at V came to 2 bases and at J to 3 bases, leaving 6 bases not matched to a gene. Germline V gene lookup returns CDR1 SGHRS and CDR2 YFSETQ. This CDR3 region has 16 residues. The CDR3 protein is CASSFIWTGHTGELFF. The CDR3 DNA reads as TGCGCCAGCAGCTTTATATGGACAGGGCACACCGGGGAGCTGTTTTTT.

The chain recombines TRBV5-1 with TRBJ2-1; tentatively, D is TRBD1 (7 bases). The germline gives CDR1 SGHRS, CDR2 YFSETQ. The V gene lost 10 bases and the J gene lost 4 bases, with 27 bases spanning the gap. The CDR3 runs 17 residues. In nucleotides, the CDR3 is TGCGCCTCACTTCCCCTATCGGGGGACAGCCCTTACAATGAGCAGTTCTTC. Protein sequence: CASLPLSGDSPYNEQFF.

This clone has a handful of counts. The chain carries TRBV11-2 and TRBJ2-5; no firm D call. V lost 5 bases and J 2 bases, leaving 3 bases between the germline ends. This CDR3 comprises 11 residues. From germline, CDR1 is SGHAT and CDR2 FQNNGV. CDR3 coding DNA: TGTGCCAGCAGCCCTCAAGAGACCCAGTACTTC. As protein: CASSPQETQYF.

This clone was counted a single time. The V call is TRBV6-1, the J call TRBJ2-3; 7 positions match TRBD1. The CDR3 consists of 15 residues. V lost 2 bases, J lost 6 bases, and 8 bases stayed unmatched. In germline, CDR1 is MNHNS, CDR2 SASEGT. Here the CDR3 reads CASSERDRLLDTQYF. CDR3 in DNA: TGTGCCAGCAGTGAAAGGGACAGACTACTTGATACGCAGTATTTT.